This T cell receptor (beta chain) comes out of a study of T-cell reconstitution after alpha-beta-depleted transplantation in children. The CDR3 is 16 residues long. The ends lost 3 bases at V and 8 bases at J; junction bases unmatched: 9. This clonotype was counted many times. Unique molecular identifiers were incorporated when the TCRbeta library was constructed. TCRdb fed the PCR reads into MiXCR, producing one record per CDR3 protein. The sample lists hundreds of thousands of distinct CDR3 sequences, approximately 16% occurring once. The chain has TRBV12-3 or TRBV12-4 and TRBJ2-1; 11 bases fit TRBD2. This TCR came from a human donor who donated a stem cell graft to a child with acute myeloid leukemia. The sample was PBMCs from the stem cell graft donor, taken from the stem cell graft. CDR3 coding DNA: TGTGCCAGCAGTTTTAAAGCCGGGACTAGCGGCTATGAGCAGTTCTTC. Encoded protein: CASSFKAGTSGYEQFF.